What follows is one TCR beta chain and its context. Its antigen is still unknown. The data are from a study of cytomegalovirus exposure and HLA in healthy donors. Findings and limits, study-wide: Rare sequences made up most TCRs, while some public TCRs were found in many donors.

In the PCR, 60 Vbeta and 13 Jbeta primers were used. The repertoire was sequenced with immunoSEQ multiplex PCR; TCRdb's copy has only in-frame clones and lacks some. The sample includes fewer than 150,000 clones, roughly 77% of them seen just once. The donors comprised healthy bone marrow donors. The germline V and J ends were trimmed by 0 bases and 4 bases, with 10 bases remaining between them. Germline V gives CDR1 SGHRS, CDR2 YFSETQ. The CDR3 covers 15 residues. The chain couples TRBV5-1 to TRBJ2-2; D is possibly TRBD1 (6 bases). What was sequenced was PBMCs. The sequence was obtained from a man aged 30 to 39 in good health and CMV-seronegative. DNA for the CDR3: TGCGCCAGCAGCTTGGCAGGGGTTCGCACCGGGGAGCTGTTTTTT. This gives the protein CASSLAGVRTGELFF.